A selection of T cell receptor beta chains follows, all from one sample in a study of cytomegalovirus exposure and HLA in healthy donors. Clones were sequenced by immunoSEQ multiplex PCR, and TCRdb holds only the in-frame ones, with some missing. Among roughly 250,000 clones listed, 70% to 90% were seen once. Sequences were obtained from PBMCs. The receptors were sampled from a woman between 40 and 50 years old in good health and CMV-seropositive. Both conserved end residues are trimmed from each CDR3. The D gene is left open where the match is weak. Only part of the rows carry a size: once, few, many, or a class if the clone is expanded.

>15|TRBJ2-1|.|TRBV13|TRBD2
ASSLWTSGRTRNEQF
>15|TRBJ2-2|.|TRBV4-2|TRBD2
ASSQRMIAGGAGELF
>16|TRBJ1-4|.|TRBV27|TRBD1
ASRRKAQGIATNEKLF
>12|TRBJ1-5|.|TRBV18|TRBD1
ASSDTGVGQPQH
>12|TRBJ1-1|.|TRBV19|TRBD1
ASSIWRGRTEAF
>12|TRBJ2-1|.|TRBV27|TRBD2
ASSKVAGGDEQF
>11|TRBJ1-1|once|TRBV30|.
AWTGRVDTEAF
>14|TRBJ2-6|once|TRBV7-2|.
ASSLGLNSGANVLT
>14|TRBJ1-1|.|TRBV28|TRBD1
ASSLHRGRGNTEAF
>11|TRBJ2-1|.|TRBV19|.
ASNGRQYNEQF
>13|TRBJ2-1|.|TRBV2|TRBD2
ASCQRGLASNEQF
>13|TRBJ2-7|.|TRBV30|.
AWSEDSRGPYEQY
>13|TRBJ2-3|.|TRBV7-8|TRBD1
ASTSMTGATDTQY
>12|TRBJ2-3|.|TRBV7-6|.
ASSSDSRTDTQY
>12|TRBJ2-7|.|TRBV30|.
AWRPPGILREQY
>10|TRBJ1-5|.|TRBV28|.
ASSQGGQPQH
>12|TRBJ2-7|few|TRBV9|TRBD1
ASSVGGQGYEQY
>13|TRBJ1-2|.|TRBV5-4|.
TSSLDGQSNYGYT
>13|TRBJ2-7|once|TRBV15|TRBD1
ATSRDRGQGSEQY
>11|TRBJ1-1|few|TRBV21-1|.
ASSKEEGSEAF
>12|TRBJ1-2|.|TRBV27|TRBD1
ASRGTGGHYGYT
>11|TRBJ2-1|.|TRBV19|TRBD1
ASSSGTGDEQF
>12|TRBJ2-3|.|TRBV5-1|TRBD2
ASSLVAGADTQY